This TCR beta chain originates from a study of PD-1 blockade in mismatch repair-deficient tumors. Study-wide background: Enrolled about 2012-2016, patients had progressing, pretreated mismatch repair-deficient cancers of 12 types.

Mismatch repair deficiency was confirmed in all patients, by PCR or immunohistochemistry. Method: immunoSEQ multiplex PCR; TCRdb's copy keeps in-frame clones and lacks some. The sample contains some 17,000 clones, approximately 80% of which appear only once. Remarks on this clone: Its antigen is not known.

Study-wide findings and caveats: After pembrolizumab, tumor-resident clones rose rapidly, then generally contracted before radiologic responses.

Germline V lookup: CDR1 SGDLS, CDR2 YYNGEE. The J segment lost 2 bases and the V segment lost 6 bases, leaving 5 bases of the junction unmatched. The CDR3 spans 14 residues. The sample consisted of PBMCs, taken less than 25 weeks after starting pembrolizumab. The receptor was derived from an adult with mismatch repair-deficient cancer. The genes are TRBV9 and TRBJ1-2, with 9 bases identical to TRBD1. The DNA for the CDR3 is TGTGCCAGCATGAAAGGACAGGGGAACTATGGCTACACCTTC. Its translation is CASMKGQGNYGYTF.